The clone carrying this T cell receptor (beta chain) was seen only a few times. Its specificity is unknown. PCR primers comprised 60 Vbeta and 13 Jbeta primers. Clones were sequenced by immunoSEQ multiplex PCR, and TCRdb holds only the in-frame ones, with some missing. The sample holds 150,000 to 200,000 clones, over 65% seen once. Germline loops: CDR1 ENHRY, CDR2 SYGVKD. The CDR3 spans 15 residues. J was trimmed by 5 bases and V by 7 bases; bases with no gene match: 7. The sample is drawn from a study of cytomegalovirus exposure and HLA in healthy donors. Study-level findings and limits: Researchers reported in a later analysis that a missense DCLRE1C variant was tied to TCR beta V- and J-gene trimming. In a later analysis, CMV-associated beta chains were mostly HLA-associated, it appeared.

The sequence was collected from a woman aged 25 to 45 in good health and CMV-seronegative. The sequencing input was PBMCs. This chain uses TRBV10-3 with TRBJ1-3, with TRBD1 identical over 11 bases. CDR3: CAINPGQGGRNTIYF. The CDR3, as DNA: TGTGCCATCAATCCGGGACAGGGGGGACGAAACACCATATATTTT.